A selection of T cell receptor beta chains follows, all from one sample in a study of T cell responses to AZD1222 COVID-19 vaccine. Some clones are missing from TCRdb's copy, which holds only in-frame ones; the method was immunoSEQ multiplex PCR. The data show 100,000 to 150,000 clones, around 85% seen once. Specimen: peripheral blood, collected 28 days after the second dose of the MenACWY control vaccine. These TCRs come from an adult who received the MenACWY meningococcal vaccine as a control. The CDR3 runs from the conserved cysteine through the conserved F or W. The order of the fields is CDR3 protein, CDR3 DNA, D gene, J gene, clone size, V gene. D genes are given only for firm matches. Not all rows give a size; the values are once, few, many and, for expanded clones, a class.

cdr3_aa: CASSLGGEPQHF; cdr3_nt: TGTGCCAGCAGCTTAGGAGGGGAGCCCCAGCATTTT; d_call: -; j_call: TRBJ1-5; clone_size: once; v_call: TRBV7-9
cdr3_aa: CSVPGRMYGSTEAFF; cdr3_nt: TGCAGCGTTCCTGGACGAATGTATGGGAGTACTGAAGCTTTCTTT; d_call: -; j_call: TRBJ1-1; clone_size: -; v_call: TRBV29-1
cdr3_aa: CASSLEVSANGYTF; cdr3_nt: TGTGCCAGCAGCTTGGAAGTGTCCGCAAATGGCTACACCTTC; d_call: -; j_call: TRBJ1-2; clone_size: few; v_call: TRBV5-4
cdr3_aa: CASSLLAEIQETQYF; cdr3_nt: TGTGCCAGCAGTCTACTAGCGGAGATCCAAGAGACCCAGTACTTC; d_call: TRBD2; j_call: TRBJ2-5; clone_size: once; v_call: TRBV6-5
cdr3_aa: CASTLGGAGGETEAFF; cdr3_nt: TGTGCCAGCACTCTCGGGGGGGCAGGGGGCGAGACTGAAGCTTTCTTT; d_call: TRBD1; j_call: TRBJ1-1; clone_size: few; v_call: TRBV28
cdr3_aa: CSASPVLWGYGYTF; cdr3_nt: TGCAGTGCTAGTCCCGTCCTCTGGGGCTATGGCTACACCTTC; d_call: -; j_call: TRBJ1-2; clone_size: -; v_call: TRBV20-1
cdr3_aa: CASSFGTYSPLHF; cdr3_nt: TGTGCCAGCAGCTTCGGGACTTATTCACCCCTCCACTTT; d_call: -; j_call: TRBJ1-6; clone_size: -; v_call: TRBV5-8
cdr3_aa: CATSDRTGGLGYTF; cdr3_nt: TGTGCCACCAGTGATCGGACAGGGGGCCTTGGCTACACCTTC; d_call: TRBD1; j_call: TRBJ1-2; clone_size: -; v_call: TRBV24-1
cdr3_aa: CASHPNTGELFF; cdr3_nt: TGTGCCAGCCATCCGAACACCGGGGAGCTGTTTTTT; d_call: -; j_call: TRBJ2-2; clone_size: -; v_call: TRBV25-1
cdr3_aa: CASSLDRGDQPQHF; cdr3_nt: TGTGCCAGCAGTCTTGACAGGGGCGATCAGCCCCAGCATTTT; d_call: TRBD1; j_call: TRBJ1-5; clone_size: -; v_call: TRBV7-9
cdr3_aa: CASSISSGDTDTQYF; cdr3_nt: TGCGCCAGCAGCATTTCTAGCGGGGATACAGATACGCAGTATTTT; d_call: TRBD2; j_call: TRBJ2-3; clone_size: -; v_call: TRBV5-1
cdr3_aa: CASSTGGARSETQYF; cdr3_nt: TGTGCCAGCTCTACTGGGGGGGCCCGATCGGAGACCCAGTACTTC; d_call: -; j_call: TRBJ2-5; clone_size: -; v_call: TRBV6-1
cdr3_aa: CASSLTYTGELFF; cdr3_nt: TGTGCCAGCAGCTTGACTTATACCGGGGAGCTGTTTTTT; d_call: -; j_call: TRBJ2-2; clone_size: -; v_call: TRBV5-4
cdr3_aa: CSVVSSSRLAPDTQYF; cdr3_nt: TGCAGCGTTGTGTCCAGCTCGCGTCTAGCCCCAGATACGCAGTATTTT; d_call: -; j_call: TRBJ2-3; clone_size: -; v_call: TRBV29-1
cdr3_aa: CASSLVAGAADTQYF; cdr3_nt: TGTGCCAGCAGCTTGGTGGCAGGGGCCGCAGATACGCAGTATTTT; d_call: -; j_call: TRBJ2-3; clone_size: -; v_call: TRBV5-5
cdr3_aa: CASSQDGPGRSDTQYF; cdr3_nt: TGTGCCAGCAGCCAAGATGGGCCAGGGCGGTCAGATACGCAGTATTTT; d_call: -; j_call: TRBJ2-3; clone_size: -; v_call: TRBV3-1/TRBV3-2
cdr3_aa: CASAQRSRLFGGYTF; cdr3_nt: TGTGCCAGTGCTCAGAGGTCGCGGCTGTTTGGTGGCTACACCTTC; d_call: -; j_call: TRBJ1-2; clone_size: -; v_call: TRBV19
cdr3_aa: CASSQDFGLGDYGYTF; cdr3_nt: TGCGCCAGCAGCCAAGATTTTGGCCTGGGGGATTATGGCTACACCTTC; d_call: -; j_call: TRBJ1-2; clone_size: -; v_call: TRBV4-3
cdr3_aa: CASSQILRAEQYF; cdr3_nt: TGTGCCAGCAGCCAGATACTGAGGGCCGAGCAGTACTTC; d_call: -; j_call: TRBJ2-7; clone_size: -; v_call: TRBV27
cdr3_aa: CASSHGWGVAKNIQYF; cdr3_nt: TGCGCCAGCAGCCACGGGTGGGGCGTAGCCAAAAACATTCAGTACTTC; d_call: -; j_call: TRBJ2-4; clone_size: -; v_call: TRBV4-3
cdr3_aa: CASSVGTSGGVDTQYF; cdr3_nt: TGTGCCAGCAGCGTAGGTACTAGCGGGGGAGTGGATACGCAGTATTTT; d_call: TRBD2; j_call: TRBJ2-3; clone_size: few; v_call: TRBV9
cdr3_aa: CASSPGQGGEKLFF; cdr3_nt: TGCGCCAGCAGCCCCGGACAGGGAGGGGAAAAACTGTTTTTT; d_call: TRBD1; j_call: TRBJ1-4; clone_size: -; v_call: TRBV5-1
cdr3_aa: CASSFGTDRIGYTF; cdr3_nt: TGTGCCAGCAGCTTCGGGACAGACCGGATCGGCTACACCTTC; d_call: TRBD1; j_call: TRBJ1-2; clone_size: -; v_call: TRBV11-2
cdr3_aa: CASSSGREDTGELFF; cdr3_nt: TGTGCCAGTAGTTCCGGCAGGGAGGACACCGGGGAGCTGTTTTTT; d_call: -; j_call: TRBJ2-2; clone_size: -; v_call: TRBV7-8
cdr3_aa: CASSRTVYEQYF; cdr3_nt: TGTGCCAGCTCACGGACAGTATACGAGCAGTACTTC; d_call: -; j_call: TRBJ2-7; clone_size: few; v_call: TRBV18
cdr3_aa: CASSQPGTPNYTF; cdr3_nt: TGTGCCAGCAGCCAGCCCGGGACCCCAAACTACACCTTC; d_call: -; j_call: TRBJ1-2; clone_size: -; v_call: TRBV5-6
cdr3_aa: CASSPLDSQPQHF; cdr3_nt: TGTGCCAGCAGCCCCCTCGATTCCCAGCCCCAGCATTTT; d_call: -; j_call: TRBJ1-5; clone_size: -; v_call: TRBV4-2
cdr3_aa: CASTRDPGDGWLRYTEAFF; cdr3_nt: TGTGCCAGCACCCGGGACCCGGGGGATGGGTGGTTAAGGTACACTGAAGCTTTCTTT; d_call: -; j_call: TRBJ1-1; clone_size: -; v_call: TRBV9
cdr3_aa: CASSPGTSNEKLFF; cdr3_nt: TGCGCCAGCAGCCCCGGGACTTCTAATGAAAAACTGTTTTTT; d_call: -; j_call: TRBJ1-4; clone_size: -; v_call: TRBV4-1
cdr3_aa: CASSAVWTVSSYNEQFF; cdr3_nt: TGTGCCAGCAGTGCTGTCTGGACAGTAAGCTCCTACAATGAGCAGTTCTTC; d_call: -; j_call: TRBJ2-1; clone_size: -; v_call: TRBV28
cdr3_aa: CASSYSWYSNQPQHF; cdr3_nt: TGTGCCAGCAGTTACTCGTGGTATAGCAATCAGCCCCAGCATTTT; d_call: -; j_call: TRBJ1-5; clone_size: -; v_call: TRBV6-5
cdr3_aa: CASSQGGTGTDTQYF; cdr3_nt: TGCGCCAGCAGCCAAGGGGGGACCGGCACAGATACGCAGTATTTT; d_call: -; j_call: TRBJ2-3; clone_size: -; v_call: TRBV5-1
cdr3_aa: CASSFRDSTYEQYF; cdr3_nt: TGTGCCAGCAGCTTTAGGGACAGCACCTACGAGCAGTACTTC; d_call: TRBD1; j_call: TRBJ2-7; clone_size: -; v_call: TRBV11-2
cdr3_aa: CASSEAGIATNEKLFF; cdr3_nt: TGTGCCAGCAGTGAAGCGGGAATTGCAACTAATGAAAAACTGTTTTTT; d_call: -; j_call: TRBJ1-4; clone_size: once; v_call: TRBV6-1
cdr3_aa: CASSLRQDQPQHF; cdr3_nt: TGTGCCAGCAGTTTACGGCAGGATCAGCCCCAGCATTTT; d_call: -; j_call: TRBJ1-5; clone_size: -; v_call: TRBV12-3/TRBV12-4
cdr3_aa: CASRRDSSGNTIYF; cdr3_nt: TGTGCCAGCAGGCGGGACAGCTCTGGAAACACCATATATTTT; d_call: TRBD1; j_call: TRBJ1-3; clone_size: -; v_call: TRBV6-5
cdr3_aa: CASSLTGPSVNEQFF; cdr3_nt: TGTGCCAGCAGCCTTACTGGCCCTTCTGTAAATGAGCAGTTCTTC; d_call: -; j_call: TRBJ2-1; clone_size: -; v_call: TRBV3-1/TRBV3-2
cdr3_aa: CASSLLGSPSYNEQFF; cdr3_nt: TGTGCCAGCAGCCTCCTTGGGTCGCCGTCCTACAATGAGCAGTTCTTC; d_call: -; j_call: TRBJ2-1; clone_size: -; v_call: TRBV7-3
cdr3_aa: CASSFRTGVWGYTF; cdr3_nt: TGTGCCAGCAGTTTCCGTACAGGGGTCTGGGGCTACACCTTC; d_call: TRBD1; j_call: TRBJ1-2; clone_size: -; v_call: TRBV28
cdr3_aa: CAIGASNEQFF; cdr3_nt: TGTGCCATCGGGGCGTCAAATGAGCAGTTCTTC; d_call: -; j_call: TRBJ2-1; clone_size: -; v_call: TRBV10-3
cdr3_aa: CAQRRGGRAFF; cdr3_nt: TGTGCCCAGAGGCGTGGGGGGCGAGCTTTCTTT; d_call: -; j_call: TRBJ1-1; clone_size: once; v_call: TRBV30
cdr3_aa: CASSKPSLSMNTEAFF; cdr3_nt: TGTGCCAGTAGTAAGCCCTCGTTGAGTATGAACACTGAAGCTTTCTTT; d_call: -; j_call: TRBJ1-1; clone_size: once; v_call: TRBV19
cdr3_aa: CASSLGRTGDYGYTF; cdr3_nt: TGTGCCAGCAGTTTAGGCCGGACAGGGGACTATGGCTACACCTTC; d_call: TRBD1; j_call: TRBJ1-2; clone_size: -; v_call: TRBV28
cdr3_aa: CASSADGVGNEKLFF; cdr3_nt: TGTGCCAGCAGTGCGGACGGCGTAGGTAATGAAAAACTGTTTTTT; d_call: -; j_call: TRBJ1-4; clone_size: -; v_call: TRBV28
cdr3_aa: CSVEELSGNTIYF; cdr3_nt: TGCAGCGTTGAAGAACTGTCTGGAAACACCATATATTTT; d_call: -; j_call: TRBJ1-3; clone_size: -; v_call: TRBV29-1
cdr3_aa: CASSRATGYEQYF; cdr3_nt: TGTGCCAGCAGTCGAGCAACGGGCTACGAGCAGTACTTC; d_call: -; j_call: TRBJ2-7; clone_size: -; v_call: TRBV6-2/TRBV6-3
cdr3_aa: CASSLDGGARRETQYF; cdr3_nt: TGTGCCAGCAGCTTAGACGGGGGCGCGAGGAGAGAGACCCAGTACTTC; d_call: -; j_call: TRBJ2-5; clone_size: few; v_call: TRBV11-2
cdr3_aa: CASSQGPPSYNEQFF; cdr3_nt: TGTGCCAGCAGTCAGGGACCGCCCTCCTACAATGAGCAGTTCTTC; d_call: -; j_call: TRBJ2-1; clone_size: -; v_call: TRBV6-5
cdr3_aa: CASSLVGRGRGDTEAFF; cdr3_nt: TGCGCCAGCAGCTTGGTGGGGAGGGGTAGGGGAGACACTGAAGCTTTCTTT; d_call: -; j_call: TRBJ1-1; clone_size: -; v_call: TRBV5-1
cdr3_aa: CASSYYTGWEAQHF; cdr3_nt: TGTGCCAGCAGTTACTATACGGGATGGGAGGCCCAGCATTTT; d_call: -; j_call: TRBJ1-5; clone_size: -; v_call: TRBV6-2/TRBV6-3